This entry is about one TCR beta chain. Its specificity is not known. The assay was immunoSEQ multiplex PCR, and TCRdb's table has in-frame clones only and misses some. This table has fewer than 30,000 clones, roughly 79% appearing once. At baseline, cycle 4 day 1, and cycle 7 day 1, blood was sampled. This specimen comes from a study of OX40 agonist ivuxolimab in advanced cancers. On the study more broadly: Among those enrolled, mean age was roughly 62 years (range about 23 to 90) and about 79% were male. Points from the study as a whole: There were also nonresponders showing low normalized T-cell clonal expansion. The antigen specificity of the peripheral T cells (those that were expanded) was not determined.

V lost 0 bases and J 0 bases, leaving 10 bases between the germline ends. CDR1 and CDR2 (germline): SGHRS, YFSETQ. The CDR3 is 15 residues long. The TCR originated in an adult with an advanced solid tumor such as melanoma, head and neck, liver or kidney cancer. The sample here was CD4+ or CD8+ T cells sorted from blood, taken in a trial of the OX40 agonist ivuxolimab. The chain recombines TRBV5-1 with TRBJ2-7; D might be TRBD2 (5 bases). The CDR3 coding sequence is TGCGCCAGCAGCTTGGAGTCGGGGTACTCCTACGAGCAGTACTTC. Protein product: CASSLESGYSYEQYF.